The clone carrying this T cell receptor (beta chain) was seen once. The CDR3 runs 15 residues. V dropped 2 bases and J dropped 6 bases, with 13 bases sitting between them. Germline-derived CDR1 and CDR2 are SGHVS and FQNEAQ. In the source study's methods: Reference gene primer amplification in the assay estimated nucleated cell counts. Clones were sequenced by immunoSEQ multiplex PCR, and TCRdb holds only the in-frame ones, with some missing. From that table come the V and J calls and clone size; the DNA was used to work out D and trimming. Here the sample spans about 120,000 clones, 78% being singletons. This sample was included in a study of blood T cell repertoires in COVID-19.

The chain uses TRBV7-8 and TRBJ2-2; D may be TRBD1 (6 bases). This sequence originates from a man in his 70s with acute or convalescent COVID-19. Sequenced input: peripheral blood. The CDR3 region has the DNA TGTGCCAGCAGCTTAACAGGGATCTCCCCCGGGGAGCTGTTTTTT. It codes for CASSLTGISPGELFF.